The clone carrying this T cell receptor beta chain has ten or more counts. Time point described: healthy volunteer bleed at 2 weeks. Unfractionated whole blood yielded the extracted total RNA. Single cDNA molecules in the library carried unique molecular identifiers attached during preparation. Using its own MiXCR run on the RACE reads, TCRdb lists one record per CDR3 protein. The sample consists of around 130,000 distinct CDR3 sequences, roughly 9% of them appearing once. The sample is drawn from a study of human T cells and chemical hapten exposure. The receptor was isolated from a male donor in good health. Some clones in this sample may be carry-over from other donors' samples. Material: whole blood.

The CDR3 reads CASSMTGNQPQHF. The CDR3 DNA is TGCGCCAGCAGCATGACAGGGAATCAGCCCCAGCATTTT. J is TRBJ1-5 and V is TRBV5-1, with TRBD1 identical over 7 bases. Germline V gives CDR1 SGHRS, CDR2 YFSETQ. CDR3 length: 13 amino acids. V dropped 4 bases and J dropped 4; count of bases not matched to a gene: 2.